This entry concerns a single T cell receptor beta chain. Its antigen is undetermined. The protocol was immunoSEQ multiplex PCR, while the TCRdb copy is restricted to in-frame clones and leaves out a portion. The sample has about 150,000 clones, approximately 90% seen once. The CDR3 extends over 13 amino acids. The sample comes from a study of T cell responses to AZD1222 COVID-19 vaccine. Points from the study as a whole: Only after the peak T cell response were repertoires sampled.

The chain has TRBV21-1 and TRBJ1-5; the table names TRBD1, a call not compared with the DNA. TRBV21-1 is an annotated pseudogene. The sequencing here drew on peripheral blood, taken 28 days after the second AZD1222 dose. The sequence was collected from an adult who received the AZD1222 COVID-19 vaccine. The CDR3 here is CASRGDRYQPQHF. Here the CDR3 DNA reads TGTGCCAGCAGAGGGGACAGGTATCAGCCCCAGCATTTT.